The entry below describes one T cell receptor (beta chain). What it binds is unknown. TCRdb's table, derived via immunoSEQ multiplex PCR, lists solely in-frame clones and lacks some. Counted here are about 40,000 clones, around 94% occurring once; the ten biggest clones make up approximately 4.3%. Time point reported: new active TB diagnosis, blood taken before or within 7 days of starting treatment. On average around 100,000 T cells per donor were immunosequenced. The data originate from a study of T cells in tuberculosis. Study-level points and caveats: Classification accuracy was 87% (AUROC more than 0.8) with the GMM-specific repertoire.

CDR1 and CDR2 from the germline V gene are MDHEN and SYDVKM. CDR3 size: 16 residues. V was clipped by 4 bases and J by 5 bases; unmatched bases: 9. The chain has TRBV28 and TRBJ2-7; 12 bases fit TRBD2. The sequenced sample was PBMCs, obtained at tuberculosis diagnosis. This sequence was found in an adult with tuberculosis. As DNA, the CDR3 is TGTGCCAGCAGTTCCGCTTCGACTAGCGGGGGCCACGAGCAGTACTTC. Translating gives CASSSASTSGGHEQYF. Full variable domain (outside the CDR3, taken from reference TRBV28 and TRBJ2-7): DVKVTQSSRYLVKRTGEKVFLECVQDMDHENMFWYRQDPGLGLRLIYFSYDVKMKEKGDIPEGYSVSREKKERFSLILESASTNQTSMYLCASSSASTSGGHEQYFGPGTRLTVT.